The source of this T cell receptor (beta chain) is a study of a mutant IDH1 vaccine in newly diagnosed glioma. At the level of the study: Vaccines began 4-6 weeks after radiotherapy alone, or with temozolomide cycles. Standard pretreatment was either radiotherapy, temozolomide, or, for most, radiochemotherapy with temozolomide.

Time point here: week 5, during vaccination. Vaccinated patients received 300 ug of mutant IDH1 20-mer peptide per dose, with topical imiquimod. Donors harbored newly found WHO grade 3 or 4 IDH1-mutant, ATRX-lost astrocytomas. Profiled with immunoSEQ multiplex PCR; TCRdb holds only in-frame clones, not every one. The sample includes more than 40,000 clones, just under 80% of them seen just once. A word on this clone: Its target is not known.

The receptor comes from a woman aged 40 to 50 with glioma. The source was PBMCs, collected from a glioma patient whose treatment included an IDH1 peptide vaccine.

CDR3: CASSESRWETQYF. The DNA for the CDR3 is TGCGCCAGCAGTGAGTCCCGGTGGGAGACCCAGTACTTC. This chain uses TRBV10-1 with TRBJ2-5; D not certain. Trimming removed 0 bases from V and 5 bases from J, with 7 bases in between. Germline V lookup: CDR1 WNHNN, CDR2 SYGVQD (reference sequence). The CDR3 runs 13 residues.